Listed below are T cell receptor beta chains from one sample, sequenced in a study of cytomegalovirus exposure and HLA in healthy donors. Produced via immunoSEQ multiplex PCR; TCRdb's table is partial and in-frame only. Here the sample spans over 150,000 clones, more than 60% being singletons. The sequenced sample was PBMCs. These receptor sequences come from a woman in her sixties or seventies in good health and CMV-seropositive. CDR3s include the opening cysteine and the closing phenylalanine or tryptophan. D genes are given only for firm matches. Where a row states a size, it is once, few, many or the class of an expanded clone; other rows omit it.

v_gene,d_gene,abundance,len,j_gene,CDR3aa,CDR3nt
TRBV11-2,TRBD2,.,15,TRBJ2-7,CASRLLAVPVYEQYF,TGTGCCAGCAGGCTCCTAGCGGTACCGGTCTACGAGCAGTACTTC
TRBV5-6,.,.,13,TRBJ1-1,CASKVPGNTEAFF,TGTGCCAGCAAGGTACCGGGGAACACTGAAGCTTTCTTT
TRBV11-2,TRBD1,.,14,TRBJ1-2,CASSSGQGAGGYTF,TGTGCCAGCAGCAGTGGACAGGGGGCGGGGGGCTACACCTTC
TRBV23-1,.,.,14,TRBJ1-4,CASSQVYNNEKLFF,TGCGCCAGCAGTCAGGTATACAATAATGAAAAACTGTTTTTT
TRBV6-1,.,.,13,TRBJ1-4,CASQQHGYEKLFF,TGTGCCAGCCAGCAGCACGGGTACGAAAAACTGTTTTTT
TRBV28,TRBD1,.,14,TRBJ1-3,CASSPDRAGNTIYF,TGTGCCAGCAGTCCCGACAGGGCTGGAAACACCATATATTTT
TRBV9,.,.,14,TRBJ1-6,CASSVVGEDSPLHF,TGTGCCAGCAGCGTAGTCGGTGAAGATTCACCCCTCCACTTT
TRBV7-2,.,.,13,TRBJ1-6,CASSSHRGSPLHF,TGTGCCAGCAGCTCCCATAGGGGGTCACCCCTCCACTTT
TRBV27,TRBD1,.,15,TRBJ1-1,CASSPGTGLNTEAFF,TGTGCCAGCAGTCCCGGGACAGGGTTGAACACTGAAGCTTTCTTT
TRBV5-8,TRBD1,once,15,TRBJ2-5,CASRAGTGHGETQYF,TGTGCCAGCAGGGCCGGGACAGGGCACGGAGAGACCCAGTACTTC
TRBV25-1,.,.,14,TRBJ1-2,CASSEVPGEGGYTF,TGTGCCAGCAGTGAGGTTCCAGGGGAGGGTGGCTACACCTTC
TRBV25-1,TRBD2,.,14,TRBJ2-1,CASLQAGDRYEQFF,TGTGCCAGCCTCCAAGCGGGAGATCGTTATGAGCAGTTCTTC
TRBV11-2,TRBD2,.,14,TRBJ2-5,CASSHSGLQETQYF,TGTGCCAGCAGTCATAGCGGGCTCCAAGAGACCCAGTACTTC
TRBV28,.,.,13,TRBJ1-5,CASIRQGNQPQHF,TGTGCCAGCATTAGGCAGGGCAATCAGCCCCAGCATTTT
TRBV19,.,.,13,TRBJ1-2,CASGDTPNYGYTF,TGTGCCAGTGGGGACACTCCTAACTATGGCTACACCTTC
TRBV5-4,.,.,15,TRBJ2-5,CASSSSGGAQETQYF,TGTGCCAGCAGCTCTTCCGGCGGGGCACAAGAGACCCAGTACTTC
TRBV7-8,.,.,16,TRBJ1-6,CASSSINTGVDSPLHF,TGTGCCAGCAGCTCCATAAACACAGGCGTTGATTCACCCCTCCACTTT
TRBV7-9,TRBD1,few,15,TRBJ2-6,CASSLSGQGANGLTF,TGTGCCAGCAGCTTGTCAGGGCAGGGGGCCAACGGCCTGACTTTC
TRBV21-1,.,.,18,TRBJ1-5,CASSNRSSGDYSNQPQHF,TGTGCCAGCAGCAACCGGTCTAGCGGGGATTATAGCAATCAGCCCCAGCATTTT
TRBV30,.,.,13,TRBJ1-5,CAWGLRANQPQHF,TGTGCCTGGGGCTTGAGGGCCAATCAGCCCCAGCATTTT
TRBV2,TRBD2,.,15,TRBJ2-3,CASWGTSGRADTQYF,TGTGCCAGCTGGGGGACTAGCGGGAGGGCAGATACGCAGTATTTT
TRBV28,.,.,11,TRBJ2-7,CASSVGREQYF,TGTGCCAGCAGTGTCGGTAGAGAGCAGTACTTC
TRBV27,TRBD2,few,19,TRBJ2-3,CASSFLSIGSGRNTDTQYF,TGTGCCAGCAGTTTTTTGTCGATAGGTAGCGGGAGGAACACAGATACGCAGTATTTT
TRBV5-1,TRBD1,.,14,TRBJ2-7,CASRLGQGVYEQYF,TGCGCCAGCAGATTGGGACAGGGGGTCTACGAGCAGTACTTC
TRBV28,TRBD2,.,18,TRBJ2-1,CASSWASGGAIFNNEQFF,TGTGCCAGCAGTTGGGCTAGCGGGGGGGCAATATTTAACAATGAGCAGTTCTTC
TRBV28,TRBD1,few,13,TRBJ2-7,CASLRPGGNEQYF,TGTGCCAGCCTTAGACCAGGGGGCAACGAGCAGTACTTC
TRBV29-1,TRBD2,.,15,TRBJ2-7,CSVEAFLAGRNEQYF,TGCAGCGTTGAGGCCTTCCTAGCGGGCAGGAACGAGCAGTACTTC
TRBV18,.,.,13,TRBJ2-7,CASSPDMLYEQYF,TGTGCCAGCTCACCTGACATGCTCTACGAGCAGTACTTC
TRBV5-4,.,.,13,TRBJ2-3,CASSLSSTDTQYF,TGTGCCAGCAGCTTGTCCAGTACAGATACGCAGTATTTT
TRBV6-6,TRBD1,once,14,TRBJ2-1,CASSPRDSYNEQFF,TGTGCCAGCAGTCCCCGGGACAGCTACAATGAGCAGTTCTTC
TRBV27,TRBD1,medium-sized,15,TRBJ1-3,CASKPGTGPGNTIYF,TGTGCCAGCAAACCCGGGACAGGGCCTGGAAACACCATATATTTT
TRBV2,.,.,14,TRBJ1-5,CASSRTESNQPQHF,TGTGCCAGCAGTAGGACAGAAAGCAATCAGCCCCAGCATTTT
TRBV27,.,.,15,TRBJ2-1,CASSFGGQSYNEQFF,TGTGCCAGCAGTTTCGGGGGACAGTCTTACAATGAGCAGTTCTTC
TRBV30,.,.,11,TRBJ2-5,CAWRRGREQYF,TGTGCCTGGCGTCGGGGTAGAGAGCAGTACTTC
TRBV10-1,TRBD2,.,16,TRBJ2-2,CASSETGLAGTGELFF,TGCGCCAGCAGTGAAACGGGACTAGCGGGAACCGGGGAGCTGTTTTTT
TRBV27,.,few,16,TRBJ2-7,CASSLSVTGYSYEQYF,TGTGCCAGCAGTTTATCAGTGACAGGTTACTCCTACGAGCAGTACTTC
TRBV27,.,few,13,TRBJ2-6,CASSFSGANVLTF,TGTGCCAGCAGTTTTTCAGGGGCCAACGTCCTGACTTTC
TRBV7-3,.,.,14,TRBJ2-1,CASSLTPRGNEQFF,TGTGCCAGCAGCTTAACTCCTAGGGGGAATGAGCAGTTCTTC
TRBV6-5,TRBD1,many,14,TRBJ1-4,CASSDETGDGKLFF,TGTGCCAGCAGTGACGAAACAGGGGACGGAAAACTGTTTTTT
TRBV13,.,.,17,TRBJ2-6,CASSKDSVFSGANVLTF,TGTGCCAGCAGCAAAGACAGCGTCTTCTCTGGGGCCAACGTCCTGACTTTC
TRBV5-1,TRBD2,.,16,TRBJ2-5,CASSLRAGVSRETQYF,TGCGCCAGCAGCTTGCGAGCGGGGGTATCGAGGGAGACCCAGTACTTC
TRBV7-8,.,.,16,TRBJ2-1,CASRPPGSSSYNEQFF,TGTGCCAGCAGACCCCCCGGGTCGAGCTCCTACAATGAGCAGTTCTTC
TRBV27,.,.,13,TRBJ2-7,CATHHHGAHEQYF,TGTGCCACACATCACCATGGGGCCCACGAGCAGTACTTC
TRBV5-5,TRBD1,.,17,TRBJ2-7,CASSYTGGRITSYEQYF,TGTGCCAGCAGCTATACAGGGGGCCGAATCACGTCCTACGAGCAGTACTTC
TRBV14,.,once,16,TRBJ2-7,CASSQEILGSSYEQYF,TGTGCCAGCAGCCAAGAAATTCTGGGCAGCTCCTACGAGCAGTACTTC
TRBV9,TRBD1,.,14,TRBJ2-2,CASKGQSYTGELFF,TGTGCCAGCAAGGGACAGAGTTACACCGGGGAGCTGTTTTTT
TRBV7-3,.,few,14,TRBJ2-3,CASSLSVAGDTQYF,TGTGCCAGCAGCTTAAGTGTTGCGGGAGATACGCAGTATTTT